This T cell receptor (beta chain) was sequenced during a study of blood T cells in healthy people across ages. Study background: Capture via template switching afforded approximately one barcoded beta molecule per two T cells. Study outcomes and limitations: Per-million-T-cell TCR beta diversity fell roughly linearly with age.

This clonotype is categorized as medium-sized. Its antigen is not known. Trimming took off 3 bases at V and 2 bases at J, with 6 bases between the two ends. CDR3 length equals 12 residues. Germline V gives CDR1 SGHDT, CDR2 YYEEEE. For the second PCR, which ran for 7 to 11 cycles, a sample-barcoded 5' primer and a J-beta primer mix were used. Every cDNA molecule carried a tag from a template-switch adaptor bearing 12 random nucleotides. One entry per CDR3 protein, called by TCRdb with MiXCR from the 5' RACE reads. The sample lists some 710,000 distinct CDR3 sequences; about 42% were seen once. The sequence came from an older man in good health. The sequenced material came from blood. This chain connects TRBV5-6 to TRBJ2-7; no definite D call. The DNA of the CDR3 is TGTGCCAGCAGCTCGACGCCCTACGAGCAGTACTTC. Amino acids: CASSSTPYEQYF.